What follows is one TCR beta chain and its context. This specimen comes from a study of cytomegalovirus exposure and HLA in healthy donors. The PCR had 60 Vbeta and 13 Jbeta primers. Clones were sequenced by immunoSEQ multiplex PCR, and TCRdb holds only the in-frame ones, with some missing. The sample lists roughly 180,000 clones, 75% to 80% seen once, with around 6% in the top ten. Sequenced material: PBMCs. The receptor was isolated from a woman aged 25 to 39 in good health and CMV-seropositive.

For the CDR3, the DNA is TGTGCCAGCAGCCCGGGACAGGGAAATGAAAAACTGTTTTTT. As protein: CASSPGQGNEKLFF. The V call is TRBV5-6, the J call TRBJ1-4; 9 nucleotides line up with TRBD1. From germline, CDR1 is SGHDT and CDR2 YYEEEE. This CDR3 comprises 14 residues. Trimming cost V 4 bases and J 5 bases; bases outside gene matches: 3. The complete variable domain, with remaining parts taken from reference TRBV5-6 and TRBJ1-4, reads DAGVTQSPTHLIKTRGQQVTLRCSPKSGHDTVSWYQQALGQGPQFIFQYYEEEERQRGNFPDRFSGHQFPNYSSELNVNALLLGDSALYLCASSPGQGNEKLFFGSGTQLSVL.